This entry lists 17 T cell receptor beta chains sequenced from one sample in a study of cytomegalovirus exposure and HLA in healthy donors. The study ran its PCR with 60 Vbeta and 13 Jbeta primers. The repertoire was sequenced with immunoSEQ multiplex PCR; TCRdb's copy has only in-frame clones and lacks some. The sample carries some 120,000 clones, 70% to 85% recorded once. Specimen: PBMCs. These receptors were taken from a man aged 40-50 years in good health and CMV-seropositive.

In this sample, this clone turned up a few times. The CDR3 DNA reads as TGTGCCATCAGTGAACAGGGGGCCATTGGTCAGCCCCAGCATTTT. Translation gives CAISEQGAIGQPQHF. The V and J genes are TRBV10-3 and TRBJ1-5; 9 bases agree with TRBD1. The V and J ends lost 3 bases and 6 bases, in that order; junction bases with no gene match: 6. This CDR3 has 15 amino acids. CDR1 and CDR2 from the germline V gene are ENHRY and SYGVKD.

The chain couples TRBV9 to TRBJ2-6, with 7 bases that match TRBD2. Germline CDR1 is SGDLS and CDR2 is YYNGEE. Trimming cost V 0 bases and J 0 bases; bases outside gene matches: 12. The CDR3 length is 20 residues. CDR3 DNA: TGTGCCAGCAGCGTAGCTCTCGCCAGCGGGGCAAGCTCTGGGGCCAACGTCCTGACTTTC. Its translation: CASSVALASGASSGANVLTF.

On this clone itself: Because it lacks the conserved phenylalanine or tryptophan at the end, this CDR3 is likely a read error. This chain uses TRBV4-1 with TRBJ1-1; D is perhaps TRBD1 (5 bases). This CDR3 is built from 15 residues. CDR1 is MGHRA, CDR2 YSYEKL, per germline. Trimming took off 2 bases at V and 1 base at J, with 11 bases between the two ends. Written as DNA, the CDR3 is TGCGCCAGCAGCCAATCCTGGGGCTCGAACACTGAAGCTTTCCTT. Protein sequence: CASSQSWGSNTEAFL.

The chain is built from TRBV7-2 and TRBJ2-7; D is ambiguous. CDR3 size: 14 residues. Trimming removed 1 base at V and 3 bases at J, with 10 bases between. The V gene's germline CDR1 is SGHTA and CDR2 FQGNSA. The CDR3 DNA sequence: TGTGCCAGCAGCTTAGTCCCTCCCAGCTACGAGCAGTACTTC. Encoded protein: CASSLVPPSYEQYF.

This chain uses TRBV2 with TRBJ2-2; no definite D call. Germline V gives CDR1 SNHLY, CDR2 FYNNEI. The CDR3 loop spans 14 amino acids. V dropped 4 bases and J dropped 7 bases, with 13 bases sitting between them. In nucleotides, the CDR3 is TGTGCCAGCAGTGTGTTCGGTAGTTTCGGGGAGCTGTTTTTT. This translates into CASSVFGSFGELFF.

The J gene is TRBJ1-5, the V gene TRBV5-8; TRBD1 aligns across 8 bases. The CDR3 length is 18 residues. CDR1 is SGHTS and CDR2 is YDEGEE in the germline V gene. With 4 bases clipped from V and 1 base from J, the junction kept 13 bases outside the gene matches. The CDR3 nucleotides read TGTGCCAGCAGCGGGGACAGGAGGAACTATAGGAGCAATCAGCCCCAGCATTTT. Translated: CASSGDRRNYRSNQPQHF.

This chain joins TRBV5-6 and TRBJ2-3; D is perhaps TRBD2 (8 bases). Trimming left V 0 bases short and J 6 bases short, with 14 bases between. From germline, CDR1 is SGHDT and CDR2 YYEEEE. CDR3 length: 15 residues. The CDR3 region is CASSLAGRGPDTQYF. The CDR3 coding sequence is TGTGCCAGCAGCTTGGCCGGGAGGGGGCCGGATACGCAGTATTTT.

This chain joins TRBV4-1 and TRBJ1-4; 9 bases map to TRBD1. Germline CDR1 is MGHRA and CDR2 is YSYEKL. V dropped 3 bases and J dropped 5; count of bases not matched to a gene: 10. The CDR3 is 17 residues long. This CDR3 is CASSHPGTGNQNEKLFF. CDR3 DNA: TGCGCCAGCAGCCACCCCGGGACAGGGAACCAGAATGAAAAACTGTTTTTT.

The genes are TRBV7-8 and TRBJ1-4; D is unclear. Trimming took off 5 bases at V and 0 bases at J, with 10 bases between the two ends. Germline V gene data show CDR1 as SGHVS and CDR2 as FQNEAQ. The CDR3 covers 15 residues. The CDR3 DNA is TGTGCCAGCAGCCCATCAGATGCAACTAATGAAAAACTGTTTTTT. Translating it yields CASSPSDATNEKLFF.

The chain uses TRBV6-1 and TRBJ2-1; D is possibly TRBD1 (6 bases). From germline, CDR1 is MNHNS and CDR2 SASEGT. The V and J ends lost 5 bases and 7 bases respectively, with 15 bases between them. There are 14 residues in the CDR3. CDR3 DNA: TGTGCCAGCAGTTTCCTGGGGGCCGGTAATGAGCAGTTCTTC. Translation: CASSFLGAGNEQFF.

The V call is TRBV5-8, the J call TRBJ2-4; TRBD1 aligns across 9 bases. The CDR3 has 16 residues. V lost 4 bases to trimming and J lost 3 bases; unmatched junction nucleotides: 8. Germline V gives CDR1 SGHTS, CDR2 YDEGEE. CDR3 sequence: CASSRGTGRFKNIQYF. The CDR3 region has the DNA TGTGCCAGCAGCCGAGGGACAGGGAGGTTCAAAAACATTCAGTACTTC.

The chain uses TRBV7-2 and TRBJ2-3; maybe TRBD2 (5 bases). Germline CDR1 and CDR2: SGHTA and FQGNSA. The CDR3 runs 15 residues. Between the trimmed V and J ends, which lost 1 base and 2 bases, there was a span of 10 bases. CDR3 protein: CASSLESGYTDTQYF. The CDR3 nucleotides are TGTGCCAGCAGCTTAGAGAGCGGCTACACAGATACGCAGTATTTT. The full variable domain, its missing parts supplied by reference TRBV7-2 and TRBJ2-3, is GAGVSQSPSNKVTEKGKDVELRCDPISGHTALYWYRQSLGQGLEFLIYFQGNSAPDKSGLPSDRFSAERTGGSVSTLTIQRTQQEDSAVYLCASSLESGYTDTQYFGPGTRLTVL.

CDR3 sequence: CASSRGRDTGELFF. The CDR3 bases are TGTGCCAGCAGTAGGGGCCGGGACACCGGGGAGCTGTTTTTT. The V and J genes are TRBV7-3 and TRBJ2-2; TRBD1 is a possible D gene (5 bases). Germline V gene lookup returns CDR1 SGHTA and CDR2 FQGTGA. Trimming cost V 6 bases and J 3 bases, with 11 bases left between them. This CDR3 comprises 14 residues.

The table lists this clone with a few counts. The gene calls are TRBV7-8 and TRBJ2-1, with D maybe TRBD1 (6 bases). Trimming took 4 bases from V and 4 from J, leaving 17 bases between them. Germline CDR1 reads SGHVS; CDR2 reads FQNEAQ. The CDR3 has 16 residues. For the CDR3, the DNA is TGTGCCAGCAGCTCGCCTGAACAGGGATTTTACAATGAGCAGTTCTTC. This codes for CASSSPEQGFYNEQFF.

The chain couples TRBV5-1 to TRBJ2-2; 7 bases line up with TRBD2. Germline V gene data show CDR1 as SGHRS and CDR2 as YFSETQ. V shed 6 bases and J 7 bases; nucleotides not matched to a gene: 9. CDR3 length: 14 amino acids. The CDR3 is CASNREAWGGELFF. CDR3 DNA sequence: TGCGCCAGCAACCGGGAGGCGTGGGGCGGGGAGCTGTTTTTT.

This sequence joins TRBV29-1 and TRBJ2-2; TRBD1 matches at 8 bases. The CDR3 runs to 14 residues. Germline loops: CDR1 SQVTM, CDR2 ANQGSEA. The V gene end was trimmed by 4 bases and the J gene end by 8 bases; junction bases not matched to a gene: 9. The CDR3 protein is CSVGWDRTSGELFF. The CDR3 region has the DNA TGCAGCGTTGGTTGGGACAGGACCTCGGGGGAGCTGTTTTTT.

The CDR3 loop reads CASSPGQGVLVWQFF. CDR3 bases: TGTGCCAGCAGCCCGGGACAGGGGGTACTGGTTTGGCAGTTCTTC. The chain employs TRBV5-6 and TRBJ2-1; 11 nucleotides line up with TRBD1. V lost 4 bases and J lost 12; bases outside the gene matches: 12. Germline lookup yields CDR1 SGHDT and CDR2 YYEEEE. This CDR3 has 15 amino acids.